This T cell receptor beta chain was observed in a study of cytomegalovirus exposure and HLA in healthy donors. Looking at the study overall: There were approximately 81 million unique TCRs (from HLA-typed donors) in an early data release.

This clone was seen a single time. Its antigen remains unknown. All the people who gave samples were healthy bone marrow donors. Whole-study findings and limits: Investigators reported approximately 150 TCR beta chains as tied to cytomegalovirus. More than 15,000 TCR beta sequences were associated with HLA alleles at 0.05 false discovery rate in a later analysis.

The CDR3 covers 15 residues. Germline assignment: CDR1 SGHRS and CDR2 YFSETQ. V lost 2 bases to trimming and J lost 2 bases; unmatched junction nucleotides: 7. PCR employed 60 Vbeta and 13 Jbeta primers. The data were produced by immunoSEQ multiplex PCR, yet TCRdb's version contains in-frame clones alone and is incomplete. The sample records about 96,000 clones, roughly 79% being singletons. The clonotype originates from a woman in her 70s in good health and CMV-seropositive. Sequencing was done on a sample of PBMCs. The chain combines TRBV5-1 with TRBJ2-7; 7 bases match TRBD1. This chain's CDR3 is CASSFEETGPYEQYF. The CDR3 coding sequence is TGCGCCAGCAGCTTTGAAGAGACAGGGCCCTACGAGCAGTACTTC.